The 12 T cell receptor beta chains listed next were all sequenced from one sample in a study of CD8 T cells in ankylosing spondylitis. Findings of the study overall: A motif of fewer than ten highly homologous TCR beta variants was seen as apparently characteristic of ankylosing spondylitis blood.

No antigen is known for these receptors. TCRdb ran MiXCR on the 5' RACE reads and lists one entry per CDR3 protein. Among hundreds of thousands of distinct CDR3 sequences, about an eighth were seen once, and the ten largest hold approximately 0.51%. The sample comprised blood, either unsorted or a sorted T cell fraction (not recorded which). These receptor sequences come from a male donor with ankylosing spondylitis.

This clonotype was detected only a few times. The chain couples TRBV20-1 to TRBJ1-5; D is undetermined. This CDR3 region has 13 residues. The V end lost 6 bases, the J end lost 0 bases, and 9 bases lay between the germline ends. CDR1 and CDR2 (germline): DFQATT, SNEGSKA (reference sequence). Here the CDR3 reads CSALQSSNQPQHF. CDR3 bases: TGCAGTGCCCTACAGAGTAGCAATCAGCCCCAGCATTTT.

This clonotype has only a few counts. This chain connects TRBV5-4 to TRBJ2-1; 7 bases map to TRBD1. The J segment lost 7 bases and the V segment lost 1 base, leaving 11 bases of the junction unmatched. Per germline, CDR1 SGHNT and CDR2 YYREEE (reference sequence). This CDR3 is built from 16 residues. The CDR3 sequence is CASSLLGTDHVNEQFF. CDR3 nucleotide sequence: TGTGCCAGCAGCTTGCTGGGGACAGACCATGTTAATGAGCAGTTCTTC.

A few counts support this clonotype. The chain couples TRBV4-3 to TRBJ2-3, with a tentative D call TRBD2 (6 bases). The V gene's germline CDR1 is LGHNA and CDR2 YSLEER. The germline V and J ends were trimmed by 3 bases and 3 bases, with 13 bases remaining between them. This CDR3 contains 15 residues. CDR3 coding DNA: TGCGCCAGCAGCCAGAGGGGACTTATTACAGATACGCAGTATTTT. This encodes CASSQRGLITDTQYF.

This clonotype occurred a few times. The J gene is TRBJ2-2, the V gene TRBV5-1; 8 bases align to TRBD2. V was pared by 0 bases and J by 5 bases, with 6 bases of the junction left unmatched. This CDR3 is built from 16 residues. Per the germline V gene, CDR1 is SGHRS and CDR2 is YFSETQ. DNA for the CDR3: TGCGCCAGCAGCTTGGAAGCGGGGGCTCAAACCGGGGAGCTGTTTTTT. Residues: CASSLEAGAQTGELFF.

This clonotype was seen many times. This CDR3 reads CSAQTGGETDTQYF. The CDR3 nucleotides read TGCAGTGCTCAGACAGGGGGCGAAACAGATACGCAGTATTTT. This chain connects TRBV20-1 to TRBJ2-3, with 10 bases lining up with TRBD1. Trimming cost V 5 bases and J 3 bases; bases outside gene matches: 5. Germline CDR1 is DFQATT and CDR2 is SNEGSKA (reference sequence). The CDR3 is 14 residues long.

This clonotype was recorded at least ten times. V gene TRBV29-1 combines with J gene TRBJ1-2, with D maybe TRBD1 (6 bases). The ends were cut back, 6 bases at V and 4 bases at J, with 15 bases in the middle. This CDR3 has 13 amino acids. Looked up from germline, CDR1 is SQVTM and CDR2 is ANQGSEA. As DNA, the CDR3 is TGCAGCGTGGGGGGCCAGGGGATCTATGGCTACACCTTC. Residues: CSVGGQGIYGYTF.

CDR3 DNA: TGTGCCAGCAGCTTTACAGGGCCCTATGGCTACACCTTC. As protein: CASSFTGPYGYTF. The chain has TRBV7-2 and TRBJ1-2, with D maybe TRBD1 (6 bases). Trimming removed 3 bases at V and 4 bases at J, with 9 bases between. This CDR3 contains 13 residues. Germline V gene lookup returns CDR1 SGHTA and CDR2 FQGNSA.

This clonotype was observed a few times. The V and J genes are TRBV12-3 or TRBV12-4 and TRBJ1-2, with D uncertain. CDR3 length: 13 amino acids. The V gene lost 2 bases and the J gene lost 7 bases, with 11 bases spanning the gap. In nucleotides, the CDR3 is TGTGCCAGCAGTTTAACGGAGGGCGGTGGCTACACCTTC. Translation gives CASSLTEGGGYTF.

In its sample, this clonotype was seen many times. The V and J genes are TRBV7-2 and TRBJ2-2; D gene ambiguous. The CDR3 extends over 15 amino acids. Per germline, CDR1 SGHTA and CDR2 FQGNSA. V was trimmed by 4 bases and J by 0 bases, leaving 9 bases between them. CDR3 residues: CASSSWTANTGELFF. Here the CDR3 DNA reads TGTGCCAGCAGCTCGTGGACCGCGAACACCGGGGAGCTGTTTTTT.

The chain uses TRBV20-1 and TRBJ2-3; D may be TRBD2 (6 bases). Trimming removed 0 bases at V and 0 bases at J, with 10 bases between. This CDR3 is 15 amino acids long. Germline V CDR1 and CDR2: DFQATT, SNEGSKA (reference sequence). CDR3 loop: CSARDGLTSTDTQYF. CDR3 nucleotides: TGCAGTGCTAGAGATGGACTAACTAGCACAGATACGCAGTATTTT.

In its sample, this clonotype was seen a few times. This chain joins TRBV15 and TRBJ1-3, with D hard to call. CDR3 length: 18 residues. In germline, CDR1 is LNHNV, CDR2 YYDKDF (reference sequence). Trimming removed 0 bases from V and 5 bases from J, with 20 bases in between. This CDR3 reads CATSRDTPSTRERNTIYF. The CDR3 region has the DNA TGTGCCACCAGCAGAGATACCCCATCGACGAGGGAGAGAAACACCATATATTTT.

This clonotype occurred a few times. The CDR3 DNA sequence: TGTGCCAGCAGTTACAAGGGGGCGTTCGCTGAAGCTTTCTTT. As protein: CASSYKGAFAEAFF. J is TRBJ1-1 and V is TRBV6-5, with TRBD1 identical over 7 bases. V gave up 2 bases and J gave up 6 bases; unmatched junction bases: 6. The CDR3 runs to 14 residues. Germline-derived CDR1 and CDR2 are MNHEY and SVGAGI.